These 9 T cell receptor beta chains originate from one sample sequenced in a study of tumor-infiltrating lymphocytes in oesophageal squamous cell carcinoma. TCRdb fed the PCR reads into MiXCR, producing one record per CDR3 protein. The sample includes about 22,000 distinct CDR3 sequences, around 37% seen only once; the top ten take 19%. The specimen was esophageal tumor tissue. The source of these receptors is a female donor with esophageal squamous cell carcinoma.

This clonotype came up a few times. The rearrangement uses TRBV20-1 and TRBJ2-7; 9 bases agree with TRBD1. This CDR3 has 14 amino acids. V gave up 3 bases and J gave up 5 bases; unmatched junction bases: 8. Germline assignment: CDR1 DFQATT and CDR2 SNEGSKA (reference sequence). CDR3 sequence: CSARGQGEWDEQYF. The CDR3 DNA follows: TGCAGTGCTAGGGGACAGGGTGAATGGGACGAGCAGTACTTC.

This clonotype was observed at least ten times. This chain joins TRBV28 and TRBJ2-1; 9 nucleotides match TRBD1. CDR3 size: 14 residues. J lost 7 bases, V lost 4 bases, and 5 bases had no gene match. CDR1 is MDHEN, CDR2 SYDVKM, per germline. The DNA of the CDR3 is TGTGCCAGCAGTTGGGACAGGGTTAAAAATGAGCAGTTCTTC. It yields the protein CASSWDRVKNEQFF.

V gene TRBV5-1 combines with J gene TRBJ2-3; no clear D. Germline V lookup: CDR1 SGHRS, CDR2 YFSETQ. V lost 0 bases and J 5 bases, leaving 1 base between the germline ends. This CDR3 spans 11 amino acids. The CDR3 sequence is CASSLEDTQYF. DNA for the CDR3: TGCGCCAGCAGCTTGGAAGATACGCAGTATTTT.

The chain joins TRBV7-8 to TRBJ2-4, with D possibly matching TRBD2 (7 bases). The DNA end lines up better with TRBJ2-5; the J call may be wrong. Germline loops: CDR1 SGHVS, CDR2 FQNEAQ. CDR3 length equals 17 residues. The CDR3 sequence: CASSARTGRGSVETQYF. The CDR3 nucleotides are TGTGCCAGCAGCGCCCGAACAGGGCGGGGGAGTGTAGAGACCCAGTACTTC.

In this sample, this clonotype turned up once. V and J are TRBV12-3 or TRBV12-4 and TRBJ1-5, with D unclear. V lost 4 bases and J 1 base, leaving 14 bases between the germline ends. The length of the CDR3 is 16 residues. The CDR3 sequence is CASSSPPAGSNQPQHF. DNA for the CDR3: TGTGCCAGCAGTTCCCCCCCAGCGGGAAGCAATCAGCCCCAGCATTTT.

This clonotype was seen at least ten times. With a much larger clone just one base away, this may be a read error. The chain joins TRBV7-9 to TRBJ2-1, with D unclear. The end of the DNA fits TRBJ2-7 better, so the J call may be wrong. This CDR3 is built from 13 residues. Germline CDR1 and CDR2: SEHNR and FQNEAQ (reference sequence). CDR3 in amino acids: CASSLPTYNEQYF. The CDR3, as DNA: TGTGCCAGCAGCTTACCGACCTACAATGAGCAGTACTTC.

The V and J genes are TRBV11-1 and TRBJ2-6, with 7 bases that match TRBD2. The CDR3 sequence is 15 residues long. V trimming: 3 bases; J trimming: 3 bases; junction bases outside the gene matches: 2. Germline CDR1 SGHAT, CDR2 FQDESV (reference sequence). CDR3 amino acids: CASSFRTSGANVLTF. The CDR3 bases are TGTGCCAGCAGCTTCCGGACTAGTGGGGCCAACGTCCTGACTTTC.

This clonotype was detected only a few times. The CDR3 protein is CASSLQTSGGETQYF. The CDR3 region has the DNA TGTGCCAGCAGCCTCCAGACTAGCGGGGGCGAGACCCAGTACTTC. V usage is TRBV7-2 and J usage is TRBJ2-5, with 12 bases aligning to TRBD2. This CDR3 is built from 15 residues. V lost 5 bases to trimming and J lost 5 bases; unmatched junction nucleotides: 6. The germline V gene has CDR1 SGHTA and CDR2 FQGNSA. The full variable domain, in which reference TRBV7-2 and TRBJ2-5 provide the parts outside the CDR3, is GAGVSQSPSNKVTEKGKDVELRCDPISGHTALYWYRQSLGQGLEFLIYFQGNSAPDKSGLPSDRFSAERTGGSVSTLTIQRTQQEDSAVYLCASSLQTSGGETQYFGPGTRLLVL.

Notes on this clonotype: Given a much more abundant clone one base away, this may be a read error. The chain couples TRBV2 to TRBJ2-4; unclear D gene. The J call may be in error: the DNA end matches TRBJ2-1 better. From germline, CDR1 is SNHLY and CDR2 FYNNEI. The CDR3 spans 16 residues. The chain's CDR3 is CASSVNSRSSYNGQFF. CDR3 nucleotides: TGTGCCAGCAGTGTAAACTCTCGTAGCTCCTACAATGGGCAGTTCTTC.